This T cell receptor beta chain is drawn from a study of blood T cell repertoires in COVID-19. Study-wide context: The United States, Italy and Spain provided the acute and convalescent COVID-19 samples. PBMCs, B-cell-depleted T cells, or T cells provided the cDNA or gDNA that made up the material.

In the original analysis: For nucleated cells, counts were estimated from reference gene primer amplification. Method: immunoSEQ multiplex PCR; TCRdb's copy keeps in-frame clones and lacks some. V and J calls and clone size come straight from that table; D and trimming were deduced from the DNA. The data contain approximately 300,000 clones, about 89% of them singletons. The ends were cut back, 4 bases at V and 6 bases at J, with 13 bases in the middle. The CDR3 covers 14 residues. Per germline, CDR1 SGDLS and CDR2 YYNGEE. The specimen was peripheral blood. This TCR was sampled from a man between 35 and 55 years old with acute or convalescent COVID-19. The V call is TRBV9, the J call TRBJ1-4; D remains unclear. CDR3 sequence reads: CASSPRLSYEKLFF. The CDR3 region has the DNA TGTGCCAGCAGCCCGCGGCTGTCTTATGAAAAACTGTTTTTT. Looking up the rest from reference TRBV9 and TRBJ1-4 gives the full variable domain: DSGVTQTPKHLITATGQRVTLRCSPRSGDLSVYWYQQSLDQGLQFLIQYYNGEERAKGNILERFSAQQFPDLHSELNLSSLELGDSALYFCASSPRLSYEKLFFGSGTQLSVL.